This T cell receptor beta chain was recovered during a study of blood T cell repertoires in COVID-19. The wider study: From the United States, Italy and Spain came samples of acute and convalescent COVID-19. Sample material is recorded as cDNA or gDNA derived from T cells, B-cell-depleted T cells, or PBMCs.

TCRdb's copy holds only in-frame clones and misses some; the assay was immunoSEQ multiplex PCR. The data show around 140,000 clones, more than 70% seen once. Looked up from germline, CDR1 is SNHLY and CDR2 is FYNNEI. Trimming at V came to 8 bases and at J to 9 bases, leaving 7 bases not matched to a gene. The CDR3 runs 12 residues. The specimen was peripheral blood. The source of this sequence is a woman aged 55-70 years with acute or convalescent COVID-19. This chain joins TRBV2 and TRBJ1-1; 9 positions match TRBD1. In nucleotides, the CDR3 is TGTGCCAGCTCGGGGGACAGGGAACAAGCTTTCTTT. This sequence encodes CASSGDREQAFF.